This T cell receptor beta chain was sequenced for a study of lymphopenia after photon versus proton radiotherapy. General observations from the study: Only patients who died were analyzed for survival; proton advantage is unproven. A bigger post-nadir fall in TCR diversity correlated inversely with survival time in deceased patients. Relative stability marked proton patients; photon patients lost diversity and naive cells. Oligoclonal CD8+ Temra expansion after nadir drove photon patients' diversity drop.

With regard to this clone: What it recognizes is unknown.

Germline CDR1 reads ENHRY; CDR2 reads SYGVKD. Trimming shortened V by 9 bases and J by 5 bases, and 19 bases separated the two germline ends. This CDR3 contains 14 residues. Here immunoSEQ multiplex PCR was the method, and the copy in TCRdb shows in-frame clones only, minus some. The table has approximately 30,000 clones, 94% seen once. V usage is TRBV10-3 and J usage is TRBJ1-1; the D gene is possibly TRBD1 (6 bases). This sequence was found in a woman in her 50s with cholangiocarcinoma. Sequences were derived from peripheral blood, sampled from a patient treated with photon-based radiotherapy. The CDR3 DNA is TGTGCCATAGAGAGGGGGGGGACGGGAACTGAAGCTTTCTTT. As protein: CAIERGGTGTEAFF.